What follows are 8 T cell receptor beta chains derived from one specimen sequenced in a study of response to subunit inactivated influenza vaccine. In TCRdb, the RT-PCR reads were re-called with MiXCR into one record per CDR3 protein. The table shows around 760,000 distinct CDR3 sequences, with approximately 15% occurring only once. The input for sequencing was PBMCs from blood, taken less than 15 days before vaccination. These receptors all come from a man aged 50 to 59 who received an inactivated influenza vaccine.

The chain links TRBV6-5 to TRBJ2-3, with 7 bases fitting TRBD2. With V trimmed by 2 bases and J by 2 bases, 4 bases remained unmatched. This CDR3 has 15 residues. Germline CDR1 MNHEY, CDR2 SVGAGI. CDR3 protein: CASSYGRGVTDTQYF. The CDR3 DNA reads as TGTGCCAGCAGTTACGGACGGGGGGTCACAGATACGCAGTATTTT.

This rearrangement joins TRBV12-3 or TRBV12-4 to TRBJ2-5; D remains ambiguous. V was pared by 6 bases and J by 2 bases, with 13 bases between. The CDR3 is 14 residues long. CDR3 protein: CASSGAGPQETQYF. The CDR3 DNA reads as TGTGCCAGCAGCGGAGCAGGACCTCAAGAGACCCAGTACTTC.

V gene TRBV2 combines with J gene TRBJ2-7, with 8 bases fitting TRBD1. V gave up 5 bases and J gave up 6 bases; unmatched junction bases: 9. CDR1 and CDR2 from the germline V gene are SNHLY and FYNNEI. The CDR3 totals 14 residues. CDR3 sequence reads: CASSLRQGPGEQYF. The CDR3 DNA sequence: TGTGCCAGCAGTCTCCGACAGGGGCCGGGCGAGCAGTACTTC.

V usage is TRBV7-2 and J usage is TRBJ2-7, with D unresolved. Germline lookup yields CDR1 SGHTA and CDR2 FQGNSA. Trimming cost V 3 bases and J 0 bases, with 6 bases left between them. The CDR3 is made up of 13 amino acids. The CDR3 protein is CASSLQISYEQYF. DNA for the CDR3: TGTGCCAGCAGCTTGCAGATCTCCTACGAGCAGTACTTC.

The chain is built from TRBV5-1 and TRBJ1-2, with D unresolved. The V gene lost 1 base and the J gene lost 3 bases, with 7 bases spanning the gap. The germline V gene has CDR1 SGHRS and CDR2 YFSETQ. The CDR3 consists of 13 residues. The CDR3 DNA follows: TGCGCCAGCAGCTTGTACAGATACTATGGCTACACCTTC. The encoded protein is CASSLYRYYGYTF.

The chain joins TRBV29-1 to TRBJ1-2, with 8 bases aligning to TRBD1. This CDR3 spans 15 amino acids. J was trimmed by 0 bases and V by 6 bases; bases with no gene match: 9. Germline V CDR1 and CDR2: SQVTM, ANQGSEA. This CDR3 is CSVASGTGANYGYTF. The CDR3 nucleotides read TGCAGCGTCGCTTCCGGGACAGGAGCTAACTATGGCTACACCTTC.

The table lists this clonotype with a few counts. The rearrangement joins TRBV12-3 or TRBV12-4 to TRBJ2-7; D is unclear. The CDR3 consists of 13 residues. With 3 bases removed from V and 5 bases from J, the gap between germline ends came to 11 bases. This chain's CDR3 is CASSFGEFDEQYF. CDR3 bases: TGTGCCAGCAGTTTTGGCGAGTTCGACGAGCAGTACTTC.

The chain recombines TRBV12-3 or TRBV12-4 with TRBJ2-3, with 9 bases aligning to TRBD1. Losses at the gene ends were 8 bases for V and 4 bases for J; bases not matched to a gene: 10. CDR3 length: 15 residues. The CDR3 nucleotides are TGTGCCAGCGCCAAGGGACAGGGAATCCCAGATACGCAGTATTTT. Residues: CASAKGQGIPDTQYF.